Listed below are T cell receptor beta chains from one sample, sequenced in a study of T cells in Graves' hyperthyroidism and ophthalmopathy. One entry per CDR3 protein results from TCRdb running MiXCR on the multiplex PCR reads. The sample yields approximately 480,000 distinct CDR3 sequences, about 20% seen once. Material for sequencing was blood. The receptors shown here come from a man aged 18 to 29 with Graves' hyperthyroidism. Both conserved end residues are part of each CDR3. The order of the fields is clone size, J gene, V gene, D gene, CDR3 DNA, CDR3 protein. The D gene is left open where the match is weak. Clone size is not always given. Where it is, it says once, few, many or a class for expanded clones.

clone_size: many; j_call: TRBJ2-7; v_call: TRBV6-5; d_call: TRBD1; cdr3_nt: TGTGCCAGCAGTTACTCACAGACAGGGTCCTACGAGCAGTACTTC; cdr3_aa: CASSYSQTGSYEQYF
clone_size: many; j_call: TRBJ1-1; v_call: TRBV28; d_call: -; cdr3_nt: TGTGCCAGCAGTCCTCTGATACGCCGGGGGGCTTTCTTT; cdr3_aa: CASSPLIRRGAFF
clone_size: few; j_call: TRBJ2-3; v_call: TRBV7-2; d_call: -; cdr3_nt: TGTGCCAGCAGGACAGAGACAGATACGCAGTATTTT; cdr3_aa: CASRTETDTQYF
clone_size: few; j_call: TRBJ1-1; v_call: TRBV29-1; d_call: -; cdr3_nt: TGCAGCGTTGCAGGGATTACTGAAGCTTTCTTT; cdr3_aa: CSVAGITEAFF
clone_size: few; j_call: TRBJ2-2; v_call: TRBV7-9; d_call: -; cdr3_nt: TGTGCCAGCAGCTTAGTTGGTCATTTGAACACCGGGGAGCTGTTTTTT; cdr3_aa: CASSLVGHLNTGELFF
clone_size: many; j_call: TRBJ2-2; v_call: TRBV9; d_call: -; cdr3_nt: TGTGCCAGCAGCGTGAGTGACCGGAGACCGAACACCGGGGAGCTGTTTTTT; cdr3_aa: CASSVSDRRPNTGELFF
clone_size: many; j_call: TRBJ1-1; v_call: TRBV2; d_call: -; cdr3_nt: TGTGCCAGCAGTAAAGACGGGAACACTGAAGCTTTCTTT; cdr3_aa: CASSKDGNTEAFF
clone_size: many; j_call: TRBJ2-5; v_call: TRBV6-1; d_call: TRBD1; cdr3_nt: TGTGCCAGCAGTCCATGGGGGACAGATCAAGAGACCCAGTACTTC; cdr3_aa: CASSPWGTDQETQYF
clone_size: few; j_call: TRBJ1-5; v_call: TRBV28; d_call: -; cdr3_nt: TGTGCCAGCAGCCAAGTTGCCAATCAGCCCCAGCATTTT; cdr3_aa: CASSQVANQPQHF
clone_size: few; j_call: TRBJ2-6; v_call: TRBV27; d_call: -; cdr3_nt: TGTGCCAGCAGACTGTACTCTGGGGCCAACGTCCTGACTTTC; cdr3_aa: CASRLYSGANVLTF
clone_size: few; j_call: TRBJ1-1; v_call: TRBV10-1; d_call: TRBD1; cdr3_nt: TGCGCCAGCAGTCACAGGGGCACTTGGACCACTGAAGCTTTCTTT; cdr3_aa: CASSHRGTWTTEAFF
clone_size: -; j_call: TRBJ2-2; v_call: TRBV20-1; d_call: TRBD2; cdr3_nt: TGCAGTGCTAGCGGGGGGTTCGCGAACACCGGGGAGCTGTTTTTT; cdr3_aa: CSASGGFANTGELFF
clone_size: few; j_call: TRBJ1-1; v_call: TRBV10-3; d_call: -; cdr3_nt: TGTGCCATCAGTTCCCTAGGGGGGGGACGGAACACTGAAGCTTTCTTT; cdr3_aa: CAISSLGGGRNTEAFF
clone_size: many; j_call: TRBJ2-5; v_call: TRBV20-1; d_call: TRBD1; cdr3_nt: TGCAGTGCTAGAGATCCAGGGGGCGGGGAGACCCAGTACTTC; cdr3_aa: CSARDPGGGETQYF
clone_size: -; j_call: TRBJ1-2; v_call: TRBV12-3/TRBV12-4; d_call: -; cdr3_nt: TGTGCCAGCAGTTTAGGAGTCTGGCAGGCGGATGGCTACACCTTC; cdr3_aa: CASSLGVWQADGYTF
clone_size: many; j_call: TRBJ1-1; v_call: TRBV19; d_call: -; cdr3_nt: TGTGCCAGTAGTATAGGCGGAAGGGGCGCTTTCTTT; cdr3_aa: CASSIGGRGAFF
clone_size: -; j_call: TRBJ1-1; v_call: TRBV2; d_call: -; cdr3_nt: TGTGCCAGCAGTGAAGGGGGGTTGGCTTTCTTTAGGTTT; cdr3_aa: CASSEGGLAFFRF
clone_size: few; j_call: TRBJ2-5; v_call: TRBV5-8; d_call: TRBD1; cdr3_nt: TGTGCCAGCAGCTCGACAGGGGTTGAGACCCAGTACTTC; cdr3_aa: CASSSTGVETQYF
clone_size: many; j_call: TRBJ1-2; v_call: TRBV7-9; d_call: -; cdr3_nt: TGTGCCAGCAGCTTAGGGACAGGCTACACCTTC; cdr3_aa: CASSLGTGYTF
clone_size: -; j_call: TRBJ1-3; v_call: TRBV7-9; d_call: TRBD1; cdr3_nt: TGTGCCAACAGTCCGACAGGGGCTGGAAACACCATATATTTT; cdr3_aa: CANSPTGAGNTIYF
clone_size: many; j_call: TRBJ1-2; v_call: TRBV29-1; d_call: -; cdr3_nt: TGCAGCGTTGAGGAAGGGAACTATGGCTACACCTTC; cdr3_aa: CSVEEGNYGYTF
clone_size: many; j_call: TRBJ1-1; v_call: TRBV28; d_call: -; cdr3_nt: TGTGCCAGCATACGGAGGGACTCCTTTATTGAAGCTTTCTTT; cdr3_aa: CASIRRDSFIEAFF
clone_size: many; j_call: TRBJ1-1; v_call: TRBV27; d_call: -; cdr3_nt: TGTGCCAGCAGCGGCCCGGGGCTGATGAACACTGAAGCTTTCTTT; cdr3_aa: CASSGPGLMNTEAFF
clone_size: many; j_call: TRBJ2-5; v_call: TRBV7-8; d_call: -; cdr3_nt: TGTGCCAGCAGCTTAATAACCGTGGGGGGAGAGACCCAGTACTTC; cdr3_aa: CASSLITVGGETQYF
clone_size: -; j_call: TRBJ2-7; v_call: TRBV19; d_call: -; cdr3_nt: TGTGCCAGTGCCTCGGACAGAGTCTCCTACGAGCAGTACTTC; cdr3_aa: CASASDRVSYEQYF
clone_size: few; j_call: TRBJ2-7; v_call: TRBV20-1; d_call: -; cdr3_nt: TGCAGTGCTAGAGTAAACCGGGGGCCCGCCTACGAGCAGTACTTC; cdr3_aa: CSARVNRGPAYEQYF
clone_size: many; j_call: TRBJ1-1; v_call: TRBV5-1; d_call: TRBD1; cdr3_nt: TGCGCCAGCAGGTGGGACAGGGTGAACACTGAAGCTTTCTTT; cdr3_aa: CASRWDRVNTEAFF